The clone carrying this T cell receptor (beta chain) was detected only a few times. Its antigen is still unknown. TCR alpha and beta CDR3 regions were amplified from RNA using iRepertoire nested multiplex PCR. TCRdb ran MiXCR on the multiplex PCR reads and lists one entry per CDR3 protein. This table holds more than 85,000 distinct CDR3 sequences, 25% to 30% found once. The germline V gene encodes CDR1 SQVTM and CDR2 ANQGSEA. Trimming took 4 bases from V and 4 from J, leaving 7 bases between them. The CDR3 is made up of 12 amino acids. This entry is derived from a study of glioma-infiltrating T cells. Notes on the study in general: Tissue-blood divergence was below expectation in non-neoplastic patients, above in gliomas.

The TCR comes from a human donor with low-grade glioma or glioblastoma, undergoing nonglioma brain surgery, or in good health (not recorded which). Input material: glioma tissue, nonneoplastic brain tissue, or PBMCs (not recorded which). V is TRBV29-1 and J is TRBJ1-4; D ambiguous. The CDR3 reads CSVVKDNEKLFF. In DNA form, the CDR3 reads TGCAGCGTTGTGAAAGATAATGAAAAACTGTTTTTT.